Below are 17 T cell receptor beta chains sequenced from a single sample in a study of T cells in Graves' hyperthyroidism and ophthalmopathy. TCR beta CDR3 region amplification was performed from RNA transcripts. RT-PCR in the first round (using the HTBI primer set) targeted the TCR CDR3. TCRdb re-analysed the multiplex PCR reads in MiXCR, keeping a single row per CDR3 protein. The sample shows 85,000 to 110,000 distinct CDR3 sequences, less than 55% of them seen only once. Source material: blood. Receptors were obtained from a man aged 40-50 years with Graves' hyperthyroidism.

This clonotype was observed a handful of times. This chain joins TRBV27 and TRBJ2-5; the match to TRBD1 covers 8 bases. V shed 5 bases, J shed 5 bases, and the junction held 7 bases outside the gene matches. Per the germline V gene, CDR1 is MNHEY and CDR2 is SMNVEV (reference sequence). CDR3 length: 14 residues. DNA of the CDR3: TGTGCCAGCAGTGATACAAACAGGGGGGAGACCCAGTACTTC. This gives the protein CASSDTNRGETQYF.

Ten or more counts support this clonotype. The rearrangement links TRBV20-1 to TRBJ2-3, with TRBD2 matching 7 bases. CDR3 length: 16 residues. Germline CDR1 reads DFQATT; CDR2 reads SNEGSKA (reference sequence). V lost 3 bases to trimming and J lost 8 bases; unmatched junction nucleotides: 17. The DNA for the CDR3 is TGCAGTGCTAGTGGGGGTGAAGGACTAGACCTCACTACGCAGTATTTT. Translated: CSASGGEGLDLTTQYF.

In the case of this clonotype: At one end the junction does not follow the germline gene, possibly because of a read error. V is TRBV6-2 or TRBV6-3 and J is TRBJ2-2; tentatively, D is TRBD2 (6 bases). The CDR3 runs 14 residues. The germline V gene encodes CDR1 MNHEY and CDR2 SVGEGT. This CDR3 is CASSYGGADGGLFF. In DNA, the CDR3 is TGTGCCAGCAGTTACGGAGGGGCAGACGGGGGGCTGTTTTTT.

This clonotype was counted many times. Just one base apart from a much larger clone, this may be a read error. V usage is TRBV10-3 and J usage is TRBJ2-7, with TRBD2 identical over 9 bases. Germline lookup yields CDR1 ENHRY and CDR2 SYGVKD. This CDR3 has 15 amino acids. V shed 4 bases, J shed 3 bases, and the junction held 7 bases outside the gene matches. The CDR3 region is CAISGGGGGVYEQYF. In nucleotides, the CDR3 is TGTGCCATCAGTGGAGGCGGGGGGGGTGTCTACGAGCAGTACTTC.

As regards this clonotype: Since a much larger clone is just one base distant, this may be a read error. V usage is TRBV4-1 and J usage is TRBJ2-1; TRBD2 matches 10 bases. Germline V gives CDR1 MGHRA, CDR2 YSYEKL. The CDR3 runs to 16 residues. Unmatched junction bases numbered 9, after V lost 0 bases and J lost 10 bases. CDR3 sequence: CASSQDLGIAGGEQFF. Written as DNA, the CDR3 is TGCGCCAGCAGCCAAGATCTCGGGATAGCGGGAGGCGAGCAGTTCTTC.

The genes are TRBV18 and TRBJ2-6; a weak D match, TRBD1 (5 bases). Germline values: CDR1 KGHSH, CDR2 LQKENI. The germline V and J ends were trimmed by 3 bases and 0 bases, with 15 bases remaining between them. The CDR3 runs 18 residues. The CDR3 region has the DNA TGTGCCAGCTCACCTGCAGGGTCTATAGGCTCTGGGGCCAACGTCCTGACTTTC. Its protein product is CASSPAGSIGSGANVLTF.

Many counts were recorded for this clonotype. The rearrangement joins TRBV12-3 or TRBV12-4 to TRBJ1-2, with D possibly matching TRBD1 (6 bases). This CDR3 comprises 13 residues. V dropped 5 bases and J dropped 8 bases, with 15 bases sitting between them. The CDR3 nucleotides read TGTGCCAGCAGTCCGAGGACAGACCACGGCTACACCTTC. Protein: CASSPRTDHGYTF.

This clonotype was detected ten times or more. The V call is TRBV4-1, the J call TRBJ2-7, with 8 bases identical to TRBD1. The trim removed 4 bases at V and 0 bases at J, leaving 5 bases unmatched. The CDR3 covers 15 residues. Per germline, CDR1 MGHRA and CDR2 YSYEKL. The CDR3: CASSLGTGASYEQYF. The CDR3 DNA follows: TGCGCCAGCAGCCTCGGGACAGGTGCCTCCTACGAGCAGTACTTC.

This clonotype occurred many times. The genes are TRBV4-2 and TRBJ2-3; 11 nucleotides match TRBD2. V lost 6 bases and J lost 2; bases outside the gene matches: 7. Germline loops: CDR1 LGHNA, CDR2 YNFKEQ. CDR3 length: 16 amino acids. CDR3 sequence: CASRGLAGGNTDTQYF. In nucleotides, the CDR3 is TGTGCCAGCAGGGGGCTAGCGGGAGGAAACACAGATACGCAGTATTTT.

There are a few counts of this clonotype. V gene TRBV15 combines with J gene TRBJ2-5, with unresolved D. The CDR3 is made up of 16 amino acids. V lost 0 bases to trimming and J lost 10 bases, with 21 bases between them. Germline CDR1 is LNHNV and CDR2 is YYDKDF (reference sequence). CDR3 in amino acids: CATSRDPSGAVRIQYF. Written as DNA, the CDR3 is TGTGCCACCAGCAGAGATCCCTCCGGAGCTGTTAGGATCCAGTACTTC.

In the case of this clonotype: Relative to the germline gene, one junction end is altered; a read error may explain this. The CDR3 bases are TGTGCCAGCGGCTTGGATTTGACAGACCGGGAAGCTTTCTTT. This sequence encodes CASGLDLTDREAFF. V usage is TRBV5-4 and J usage is TRBJ1-1; weak D call: TRBD1 (5 bases). The CDR3 covers 14 residues. CDR1 is SGHNT, CDR2 YYREEE, per germline (reference sequence).

This clonotype has ten or more counts. This chain joins TRBV11-3 and TRBJ1-1; a possible D gene is TRBD1 (5 bases). With 5 bases removed from V and 0 bases from J, the gap between germline ends came to 10 bases. Germline V gene data show CDR1 as SGHNT and CDR2 as YENEEA. The CDR3 runs to 14 residues. CDR3 sequence: CASSQPTVNTEAFF. In DNA form, the CDR3 reads TGTGCCAGCAGCCAACCGACAGTGAACACTGAAGCTTTCTTT.

Details on this clonotype: One end of the junction varies from germline; a read error may be responsible. This rearrangement joins TRBV7-4 to TRBJ2-6, with a weak D call TRBD1 (6 bases). This CDR3 spans 14 amino acids. Germline V CDR1 and CDR2: SGHVT, SQSDAQ. The CDR3 sequence: CASSLDAGATVLTF. CDR3 DNA sequence: TGTGCCAGCAGCTTAGACGCAGGGGCCACCGTCCTGACTTTC. The full variable domain, with the rest looked up from reference TRBV7-4 and TRBJ2-6, is GAGVSQSPRYKVAKRGRDVALRCDSISGHVTLYWYRQTLGQGSEVLTYSQSDAQRDKSGRPSGRFSAERPERSVSTLKIQRTEQGDSAVYLCASSLDAGATVLTFGAGSRLTVL.

This chain connects TRBV5-1 to TRBJ1-1; TRBD1 might be the D (6 bases). Germline CDR1 SGHRS, CDR2 YFSETQ. CDR3 length: 12 amino acids. V lost 2 bases and J 10 bases, leaving 12 bases between the germline ends. DNA for the CDR3: TGCGCCAGCAGCTTAGGGGGGGCGGGAGCTTTCTTT. It yields the protein CASSLGGAGAFF.

The J gene is TRBJ1-4, the V gene TRBV20-1; possible D gene TRBD1, 5 bases. Deletions cut 1 base from V and 5 bases from J, with 17 bases between. Germline values: CDR1 DFQATT, CDR2 SNEGSKA (reference sequence). The CDR3 sequence is 16 residues long. The CDR3 region is CSARGRQSSYNEKLFF. CDR3 sequence (DNA): TGCAGTGCTAGAGGGAGACAGAGCTCCTACAATGAAAAACTGTTTTTT.

This clonotype was counted once. This chain joins TRBV7-2 and TRBJ2-1; TRBD1 matches at 8 bases. J gave up 9 bases and V 5 bases, and 6 bases lay outside the gene matches. The CDR3 is made up of 13 amino acids. The germline V gene has CDR1 SGHTA and CDR2 FQGNSA. The CDR3 protein is CASSTGQVGEQFF. The CDR3 bases are TGTGCCAGCAGCACGGGACAGGTCGGTGAGCAGTTCTTC.

This chain joins TRBV7-9 and TRBJ1-5; no reliable D call. V was trimmed by 6 bases and J by 7 bases, leaving 25 bases between them. Germline V gene sequence: CDR1 SEHNR, CDR2 FQNEAQ (reference sequence). The CDR3 contains 17 residues. The chain's CDR3 is CASSFLGGAGGEQPQHF. Written as DNA, the CDR3 is TGTGCCAGCAGTTTCCTAGGCGGAGCGGGAGGCGAGCAGCCCCAGCATTTT.